One and the same sample provided the 25 T cell receptor beta chains below, sequenced in a study of blood T cell repertoires in COVID-19. The assay was immunoSEQ multiplex PCR, and TCRdb's table has in-frame clones only and misses some. The sample includes some 110,000 clones, approximately 83% of them seen just once. Sequenced material: peripheral blood. These receptors all come from a woman between 70 and 85 years old with acute or convalescent COVID-19.

V is TRBV3-1 (or the pseudogene TRBV3-2) and J is TRBJ1-6; maybe TRBD1 (6 bases). Germline CDR1 and CDR2: LGHDT and YNNKEL (reference sequence). Trimming took off 2 bases at V and 5 bases at J, with 13 bases between the two ends. The CDR3 is 16 amino acids. CDR3 sequence: CASSQFPQGNNSPLHF. The CDR3 bases are TGTGCCAGCAGCCAATTTCCCCAGGGGAATAATTCACCCCTCCACTTT.

This clone showed up just once. V is TRBV6-5 and J is TRBJ2-1; 9 bases agree with TRBD2. The CDR3 loop spans 16 amino acids. V shed 3 bases and J 7 bases; nucleotides not matched to a gene: 10. Germline V gene data show CDR1 as MNHEY and CDR2 as SVGAGI. CDR3 region: CASSYLGTSKGNEQFF. The CDR3 bases are TGTGCCAGCAGTTATCTCGGGACTAGCAAGGGAAATGAGCAGTTCTTC.

The CDR3 sequence is CASSFTGSYAEAFF. The CDR3 bases are TGCGCCAGCAGCTTCACAGGGAGTTACGCTGAAGCTTTCTTT. The gene calls are TRBV5-1 and TRBJ1-1; D is possibly TRBD1 (6 bases). The CDR3 has 14 amino acids. V was cut by 2 bases and J by 6 bases, with 14 bases left in between. Germline V gene sequence: CDR1 SGHRS, CDR2 YFSETQ. Full variable domain (missing parts from reference TRBV5-1 and TRBJ1-1): KAGVTQTPRYLIKTRGQQVTLSCSPISGHRSVSWYQQTPGQGLQFLFEYFSETQRNKGNFPGRFSGRQFSNSRSEMNVSTLELGDSALYLCASSFTGSYAEAFFGQGTRLTVV.

V is TRBV9 and J is TRBJ2-3; weak D call: TRBD2 (6 bases). Germline loops: CDR1 SGDLS, CDR2 YYNGEE. The CDR3 is made up of 14 amino acids. The V end was cut by 2 bases, the J end by 2 bases, with 9 bases between. In nucleotides, the CDR3 is TGTGCCAGCAGCGTTACGGGGGACACAGATACGCAGTATTTT. Encoded protein: CASSVTGDTDTQYF.

The rearrangement links TRBV5-8 to TRBJ2-3; no definite D call. Germline V gene sequence: CDR1 SGHTS, CDR2 YDEGEE. Between the trimmed V and J ends, which lost 4 bases and 2 bases, there was a span of 8 bases. The CDR3 has 13 amino acids. CDR3 nucleotides: TGTGCCAGCAGCCCGGAGTTCACAGATACGCAGTATTTT. It yields the protein CASSPEFTDTQYF.

This chain joins TRBV19 and TRBJ1-6; 8 bases agree with TRBD1. The CDR3 loop spans 17 amino acids. From germline, CDR1 is LNHDA and CDR2 SQIVND (reference sequence). Trimming took 3 bases from V and 10 from J; bases not matched to a gene: 14. This CDR3 is CASSIGTGFGVGSPLHF. The CDR3 DNA is TGTGCCAGTAGTATTGGGACAGGTTTCGGGGTAGGGTCACCCCTCCACTTT.

V usage is TRBV27 and J usage is TRBJ1-1; 12 nucleotides agree with TRBD1. The CDR3 length is 17 residues. The germline V gene has CDR1 MNHEY and CDR2 SMNVEV (reference sequence). V was pared by 2 bases and J by 1 base, with 5 bases of the junction left unmatched. The CDR3 coding sequence is TGTGCCAGCAGTTTAAGGGGACAGGGGGCCAAGAACACTGAAGCTTTCTTT. It specifies CASSLRGQGAKNTEAFF.

V and J are TRBV6-5 and TRBJ2-1; TRBD2 might be the D (5 bases). Germline V lookup: CDR1 MNHEY, CDR2 SVGAGI. V dropped 2 bases and J dropped 3 bases, with 11 bases sitting between them. The CDR3 sequence is 15 residues long. The CDR3 loop is CASSYEGAGYNEQFF. CDR3 bases: TGTGCCAGCAGTTACGAGGGTGCTGGCTACAATGAGCAGTTCTTC.

The chain is built from TRBV5-1 and TRBJ2-3; D not resolved. From germline, CDR1 is SGHRS and CDR2 YFSETQ. This CDR3 region has 15 residues. With 4 bases removed from V and 1 base from J, the gap between germline ends came to 13 bases. In DNA form, the CDR3 reads TGCGCCAGCAGCCTGACTGGAACCCGCACAGATACGCAGTATTTT. Amino acid sequence: CASSLTGTRTDTQYF.

In its sample, this clone was seen a few times. In DNA, the CDR3 is TGTGCCAGCCGTCTCGGGGTCGGATTTTACACCTTC. Translating it yields CASRLGVGFYTF. This chain uses TRBV6-5 with TRBJ1-2, with D hard to call. The V gene's germline CDR1 is MNHEY and CDR2 SVGAGI. Trimming pared 8 bases from V and 11 bases from J, leaving 18 bases between. The CDR3 has 12 residues.

This sequence joins TRBV19 and TRBJ2-5, with a possible D match to TRBD2 (6 bases). CDR3 length: 15 residues. V was shortened by 7 bases and J by 1 base, with 16 bases between the two germline ends. CDR1 and CDR2 (germline): LNHDA, SQIVND (reference sequence). CDR3 region: CASTSSVSSQETQYF. The CDR3 coding sequence is TGTGCCAGTACCTCTAGCGTCTCCTCCCAAGAGACCCAGTACTTC.

This clone was seen only once. Other nucleotide sequences from this sample produce the same CDR3. The rearrangement joins TRBV7-3 to TRBJ2-3; D ambiguous. The CDR3 totals 14 residues. Per germline, CDR1 SGHTA and CDR2 FQGTGA. Between the trimmed V and J ends, which lost 2 bases and 2 bases, there was a span of 8 bases. In DNA, the CDR3 is TGTGCCAGCAGCTTAGGCGGAATCACAGATACGCAGTATTTT. Residues: CASSLGGITDTQYF.

In its sample, this clone was seen a few times. The chain carries TRBV25-1 and TRBJ1-4; 8 bases fit TRBD1. Germline assignment: CDR1 MGHDK and CDR2 SYGVNS. This CDR3 contains 13 residues. After removal of 5 bases from V and 8 bases from J, the junction contained 4 bases not matched to a gene. This CDR3 reads CASSTTGVEKLFF. The CDR3 DNA is TGTGCCAGCAGTACGACAGGGGTGGAAAAACTGTTTTTT.

The chain has TRBV10-3 and TRBJ2-7; 10 nucleotides match TRBD2. This CDR3 contains 15 residues. Germline V gene lookup returns CDR1 ENHRY and CDR2 SYGVKD. With V trimmed by 0 bases and J by 3 bases, 2 bases remained unmatched. As DNA, the CDR3 is TGTGCCATCAGTGAGTCCCCTAGCGGGGGCTACGAGCAGTACTTC. Translation gives CAISESPSGGYEQYF.

This chain connects TRBV12-3 or TRBV12-4 to TRBJ2-3; maybe TRBD1 (6 bases). The CDR3 is 13 residues long. Deletions cut 5 bases from V and 3 bases from J, with 9 bases between. The CDR3 region is CASSQQGTDTQYF. The CDR3 DNA follows: TGTGCCAGCAGTCAACAGGGAACAGATACGCAGTATTTT.

The gene calls are TRBV2 and TRBJ2-5; D is uncertain. V lost 3 bases to trimming and J lost 1 base, with 9 bases between them. CDR3 size: 14 residues. Germline values: CDR1 SNHLY, CDR2 FYNNEI. In nucleotides, the CDR3 is TGTGCCAGCAGTGACCGGCGGAGCCAAGAGACCCAGTACTTC. Residues: CASSDRRSQETQYF.

This chain uses TRBV30 with TRBJ2-7; 12 bases agree with TRBD2. Germline V gene data show CDR1 as GTSNPN and CDR2 as SVGIG (reference sequence). V lost 3 bases to trimming and J lost 6 bases; unmatched junction nucleotides: 6. This CDR3 has 14 amino acids. The CDR3 protein is CAWSRLAGDGEQYF. The CDR3 bases are TGTGCCTGGAGCCGACTAGCGGGAGACGGCGAGCAGTACTTC.

The chain uses TRBV5-1 and TRBJ1-3; a possible D gene is TRBD1 (6 bases). From germline, CDR1 is SGHRS and CDR2 YFSETQ. V was cut by 4 bases and J by 3 bases, with 14 bases left in between. The CDR3 spans 15 residues. This CDR3 is CASSLGTFSGNTIYF. The CDR3 bases are TGCGCCAGCAGCCTCGGGACATTTAGTGGAAACACCATATATTTT.

This clone showed up just once. V gene TRBV5-1 combines with J gene TRBJ1-1; 9 positions match TRBD1. Trimming took 3 bases from V and 4 from J; bases not matched to a gene: 1. Per the germline V gene, CDR1 is SGHRS and CDR2 is YFSETQ. CDR3 length: 13 amino acids. The CDR3 region is CASSSTGGTEAFF. For the CDR3, the DNA is TGCGCCAGCAGCTCGACAGGGGGCACTGAAGCTTTCTTT.

The V gene is TRBV19, the J gene TRBJ2-6, with D possibly being TRBD2 (6 bases). CDR3 length: 17 residues. The germline CDR1 and CDR2 sequences are LNHDA and SQIVND (reference sequence). V gave up 7 bases and J gave up 0 bases, with 16 bases separating them. Written as DNA, the CDR3 is TGTGCCAGTACCCCGGGACTTTCTTTCTCTGGGGCCAACGTCCTGACTTTC. Protein product: CASTPGLSFSGANVLTF. The complete variable domain, with remaining parts taken from reference TRBV19 and TRBJ2-6, reads DGGITQSPKYLFRKEGQNVTLSCEQNLNHDAMYWYRQDPGQGLRLIYYSQIVNDFQKGDIAEGYSVSREKKESFPLTVTSAQKNPTAFYLCASTPGLSFSGANVLTFGAGSRLTVL.

The chain uses TRBV2 and TRBJ2-1, with a weak D call TRBD1 (6 bases). This CDR3 comprises 15 residues. Deletions cut 6 bases from V and 0 bases from J, with 12 bases between. Per the germline V gene, CDR1 is SNHLY and CDR2 is FYNNEI. For the CDR3, the DNA is TGTGCCAGCAGCCCCGGGACAAGCTCCTACAATGAGCAGTTCTTC. As protein: CASSPGTSSYNEQFF.

V usage is TRBV19 and J usage is TRBJ2-7; D remains unclear. The CDR3 spans 12 residues. Germline V gives CDR1 LNHDA, CDR2 SQIVND (reference sequence). Trimming took off 2 bases at V and 3 bases at J, with 5 bases between the two ends. The CDR3 DNA reads as TGTGCCAGTAGTATACCCGGCTACGAGCAGTACTTC. Translating it yields CASSIPGYEQYF. Full variable domain (rest looked up from reference TRBV19 and TRBJ2-7): DGGITQSPKYLFRKEGQNVTLSCEQNLNHDAMYWYRQDPGQGLRLIYYSQIVNDFQKGDIAEGYSVSREKKESFPLTVTSAQKNPTAFYLCASSIPGYEQYFGPGTRLTVT.

This chain joins TRBV11-2 and TRBJ2-3; TRBD1 matches 7 bases. J gave up 5 bases and V 5 bases, and 7 bases lay outside the gene matches. The CDR3 has 14 amino acids. The germline CDR1 and CDR2 sequences are SGHAT and FQNNGV. The CDR3 protein is CASSPQGQIDTQYF. CDR3 coding DNA: TGTGCCAGCAGCCCCCAGGGACAGATAGATACGCAGTATTTT.

The chain combines TRBV4-1 with TRBJ1-4; D is uncertain. V was pared by 2 bases and J by 8 bases, with 6 bases between. Germline-derived CDR1 and CDR2 are MGHRA and YSYEKL. The CDR3 has 12 amino acids. The CDR3 spells CASSQSREKLFF. The CDR3 nucleotides read TGCGCCAGCAGCCAATCGAGGGAAAAACTGTTTTTT.

V usage is TRBV5-1 and J usage is TRBJ2-7, with a tentative D call TRBD1 (6 bases). CDR3 length: 14 amino acids. Germline V CDR1 and CDR2: SGHRS, YFSETQ. Trimming stripped 3 bases from V and 0 bases from J, with 10 bases between. The CDR3 loop reads CASSSTGSSYEQYF. The DNA of the CDR3 is TGCGCCAGCAGCTCGACAGGCAGCTCCTACGAGCAGTACTTC.